This T cell receptor (beta chain) was identified during a study of T cells after yellow fever vaccination. The study's findings and limits: The CD4 and CD8 compartments had a small share of their clonotypes in common. Reappearance after the booster was observed for most primary-vaccination clones (roughly 97% CD4, over 70% CD8).

At least ten counts were recorded for this clonotype. Its antigen is as yet unknown. CDR3 size: 14 residues. The V and J ends lost 5 bases and 3 bases, in that order; junction bases with no gene match: 6. Germline CDR1 and CDR2: DFQATT and SNEGSKA (reference sequence). 5'RACE template switching added a universal primer site and UMIs to TCR cDNA. MiXCR, applied by TCRdb to the 5' RACE reads, yields one record per CDR3 protein. The table records fewer than 400,000 distinct CDR3 sequences, 6.2% of them present only once. The chain links TRBV20-1 to TRBJ2-7, with 11 bases identical to TRBD1. The source of this sequence is a man aged 25-40 years who received the YFV17D yellow fever vaccine. The specimen comprised PBMCs, sampled 5 days after the yellow fever booster vaccination. DNA for the CDR3: TGCAGTGCTGGGCGGACAGGGGGCGTCTACGAGCAGTACTTC. It yields the protein CSAGRTGGVYEQYF.